Below, one TCR beta chain is given with its context. Its antigen remains unidentified. The data are from a study of cytomegalovirus exposure and HLA in healthy donors. Findings and limits, study-wide: When presence/absence was analysed, sequencing depth was taken to be roughly uniform across donors.

This PCR relied on a set of 60 Vbeta primers and 13 Jbeta primers. The table came from immunoSEQ multiplex PCR; TCRdb's copy has only in-frame clones and leaves some out. The sample holds 150,000 or so clones. V shed 3 bases and J shed 1 base, with 12 bases lying between them. The length of the CDR3 is 15 residues. CDR1 and CDR2 from the germline V gene are MDHEN and SYDVKM. The chain combines TRBV28 with TRBJ2-5, with a weak D call TRBD2 (7 bases). Sequencing used PBMCs. The sequence was obtained from a woman aged 18-29 years in good health and CMV-seronegative. The CDR3, as DNA: TGTGCCAGCAGTTTGAGGGGGGGAGGCCAAGAGACCCAGTACTTC. Protein product: CASSLRGGGQETQYF.